The sample holds a few counts of the clone carrying this T cell receptor beta chain. These data belong to a study of T cell repertoires in cytomegalovirus infection. Each CDR3 protein is one row after TCRdb ran MiXCR on the reads. This sample has under 200,000 distinct CDR3 sequences, with approximately 28% found just once. CDR1 and CDR2 (germline): SNHLY, FYNNEI. The CDR3 spans 14 residues. The V and J ends lost 3 bases and 0 bases respectively, with 6 bases between them. The chain links TRBV2 to TRBJ2-4, with no clear D. This receptor was identified in a human donor in good health (CMV status not recorded). Some clones in this sample may be carry-over from other donors' samples. The specimen sequenced was PBMCs. The CDR3 is CASSDGRAKNIQYF. Here the CDR3 DNA reads TGTGCCAGCAGTGATGGCAGAGCCAAAAACATTCAGTACTTC.